These T cell receptor beta chains were read from a single sample in a study of radiotherapy plus CTLA-4 blockade in lung cancer. Method: immunoSEQ multiplex PCR; TCRdb's copy keeps in-frame clones and lacks some. The sample lists some 51,000 clones, about 85% seen once, with roughly 8.5% in the top ten. The sample here was peripheral blood, taken from a patient treated with radiotherapy plus ipilimumab. These receptor sequences come from a human donor with non-small cell lung cancer who had a complete response to radiotherapy plus ipilimumab. Each CDR3 is given with its conserved first and last residue. Fields, in order: clone size, D gene, V gene, J gene, CDR3 DNA, CDR3 protein. D genes are given only for firm matches. Clone size, where shown, is once, few, many, or a class for clones that have expanded.

-,TRBD2,TRBV2,TRBJ2-3,TGTGCCAGCAGTGAGGGACTAGGCTCCGATACGCAGTATTTT,CASSEGLGSDTQYF
-,-,TRBV30,TRBJ2-1,TGTGCCTGGGCCCGGAGCACCTCCAATGAGCAGTTCTTC,CAWARSTSNEQFF
-,TRBD1,TRBV9,TRBJ2-3,TGTGCCAGCAGCGGGATTACCGGACAGGGGGCGGCCAAACCGACAGATACGCAGTATTTT,CASSGITGQGAAKPTDTQYF
-,-,TRBV9,TRBJ1-1,TGTGCCAGCAGCGCCGGCCTAGAGGGGGAAAATGAAGCTTTCTTT,CASSAGLEGENEAFF
-,TRBD2,TRBV19,TRBJ2-1,TGTGCCAGTAGTTTACTAGCGGGAGGGGGCGATGAGCAGTTCTTC,CASSLLAGGGDEQFF
-,-,TRBV28,TRBJ1-1,TGTGCCAGCAGTTTCCGGAGTAAATCGAACACTGAAGCTTTCTTT,CASSFRSKSNTEAFF
-,-,TRBV28,TRBJ1-5,TGTGCCAGCACCGTGATGTTAGATCAGCCCCAGCATTTT,CASTVMLDQPQHF
few,TRBD1,TRBV7-9,TRBJ1-3,TGTGCCAGCAGCTCGGACAGGGAAGGGAACACCATATATTTT,CASSSDREGNTIYF
-,-,TRBV9,TRBJ1-1,TGTGCCAGCAGCGTCCCAAGAGGGGGAATGGAGACTGAAGCTTTCTTT,CASSVPRGGMETEAFF
-,TRBD1,TRBV27,TRBJ1-5,TGTGCCAGCAGTCCCTCGACAGGGGGTGTCGATAGCAATCAGCCCCAGCATTTT,CASSPSTGGVDSNQPQHF
-,-,TRBV6-1,TRBJ2-3,TGTGCCAGCAGTGTGGAAGCGGGTACGCAGTATTTT,CASSVEAGTQYF
-,-,TRBV19,TRBJ1-5,TGTGCCACCACCTTCGCGGCAGGGAATAGCAATCAGCCCCAGCATTTT,CATTFAAGNSNQPQHF
-,-,TRBV11-3,TRBJ2-3,TGTGCCAGCACCAAACGAAAACTAGTATCGGGCACAGATACGCAGTATTTT,CASTKRKLVSGTDTQYF